Sequencing of this T cell receptor beta chain was carried out in a study of blood T cell repertoires in COVID-19. Across the whole study: Both acute and convalescent COVID-19 samples were obtained from the United States, Italy and Spain. From T cells, B-cell-depleted T cells, or PBMCs came the material, which was cDNA or gDNA.

The germline gives CDR1 MNHEY, CDR2 SMNVEV (reference sequence). Germline trimming cut 2 bases from V and 2 bases from J; bases unmatched to any gene: 3. This CDR3 spans 15 amino acids. Per the original methods: Amplification of reference gene primers was used by the study to estimate nucleated cell counts. Profiling relied on immunoSEQ multiplex PCR, and the TCRdb table lists in-frame clones only, not all of them. The V and J calls and clone size come from that table; D and trimming were worked out from the DNA. The table lists roughly 330,000 clones, approximately 88% of them singletons. All enrollees were roughly 18 to 89 years old and from fewer than 30 US areas.

This chain joins TRBV27 and TRBJ1-3, with 7 bases that match TRBD1. The sample consisted of PBMCs or T cells enriched from blood (not recorded which). The receptor was isolated from a man aged 25-45 years who had recovered from COVID-19. The CDR3: CASSLTGAAGNTIYF. The CDR3 DNA follows: TGTGCCAGCAGTTTAACAGGGGCAGCTGGAAACACCATATATTTT.